These T cell receptor beta chains were read from a single sample in a study of OX40 agonist ivuxolimab in advanced cancers. Measured with immunoSEQ multiplex PCR; TCRdb has only the in-frame clones, and not every one. Of some 42,000 clones listed, around 87% are singletons. Sequenced material: CD4+ or CD8+ T cells sorted from blood, taken in a trial of the OX40 agonist ivuxolimab. The receptor source for this set is an adult with an advanced solid tumor such as melanoma, head and neck, liver or kidney cancer. Both conserved end residues are part of each CDR3. A D gene is named only where the DNA matches it firmly. Where a row states a size, it is once, few, many or the class of an expanded clone; other rows omit it.

CDR3	DNA	size	D	V	J
CASSLLSGSSNNEQFF	TGTGCCAGCAGCTTACTGAGCGGGAGCTCGAACAATGAGCAGTTCTTC	-	TRBD2	TRBV7-3	TRBJ2-1
CASSPPQAARQPQHF	TGTGCCAGCAGTCCGCCCCAGGCTGCTCGTCAGCCCCAGCATTTT	once	-	TRBV28	TRBJ1-5
CASSEVRQFGNTIYF	TGTGCCAGCAGTGAAGTTCGACAGTTTGGAAACACCATATATTTT	-	-	TRBV6-1	TRBJ1-3
CASSGGQGRANYGYTF	TGTGCCAGCAGCGGGGGACAGGGGCGAGCTAACTATGGCTACACCTTC	once	TRBD1	TRBV5-8	TRBJ1-2
CASRQTGTYEQYF	TGTGCCAGCAGACAGACAGGAACCTACGAGCAGTACTTC	-	-	TRBV28	TRBJ2-7
CASRVGSRMNTEAFF	TGTGCCAGCAGGGTAGGGAGTCGAATGAACACTGAAGCTTTCTTT	-	-	TRBV6-5	TRBJ1-1
CASSVGGGQETQYF	TGTGCCAGCAGCGTAGGCGGGGGCCAAGAGACCCAGTACTTC	-	TRBD2	TRBV9	TRBJ2-5
CASSPIVDGSEAFF	TGTGCCAGCAGCCCTATAGTCGACGGATCTGAAGCTTTCTTT	-	-	TRBV7-9	TRBJ1-1
CSGGQGLLETQYF	TGCAGCGGAGGACAGGGTCTTTTGGAGACCCAGTACTTC	-	TRBD1	TRBV29-1	TRBJ2-5
CSLLGGQGWGETQYF	TGCAGCCTCTTGGGGGGACAGGGTTGGGGAGAGACCCAGTACTTC	-	TRBD1	TRBV29-1	TRBJ2-5
CASSIGSGGNQPQHF	TGTGCCAGTAGTATTGGGTCAGGGGGCAATCAGCCCCAGCATTTT	-	-	TRBV19	TRBJ1-5
CASSLVRGTEADTQYF	TGTGCCAGCAGCTTAGTACGTGGGACAGAGGCAGATACGCAGTATTTT	once	TRBD1	TRBV7-3	TRBJ2-3
CASSGGLASSYNEQFF	TGTGCCAGCAGCGGCGGACTAGCGAGCTCCTACAATGAGCAGTTCTTC	-	TRBD2	TRBV5-4	TRBJ2-1
CASSPTETFYEQYF	TGTGCCAGCTCACCTACGGAGACATTTTACGAGCAGTACTTC	-	-	TRBV18	TRBJ2-7
CASSQGGTARAYEQYF	TGTGCCAGCAGCCAAGGAGGGACAGCACGGGCCTACGAGCAGTACTTC	-	TRBD1	TRBV14	TRBJ2-7
CASSSPGRNTEAFF	TGTGCCAGCAGTTCTCCGGGGAGGAACACTGAAGCTTTCTTT	-	-	TRBV27	TRBJ1-1
CAWNRVTEAFF	TGTGCCTGGAACAGGGTCACTGAAGCTTTCTTT	-	-	TRBV30	TRBJ1-1
CAWSVQGTGELFF	TGTGCCTGGAGTGTGCAGGGCACCGGGGAGCTGTTTTTT	-	-	TRBV30	TRBJ2-2
CASRSGGSANYGYTF	TGTGCCAGCAGGTCAGGGGGGAGCGCTAACTATGGCTACACCTTC	-	TRBD1	TRBV5-6	TRBJ1-2
CASSARGSSGNTIYF	TGTGCCAGCAGCGCGAGGGGGAGCTCTGGAAACACCATATATTTT	-	-	TRBV9	TRBJ1-3
CASSPLTGGGEPLHF	TGTGCCAGCAGCCCTTTGACAGGGGGCGGTGAACCCCTCCACTTT	-	-	TRBV21-1	TRBJ1-6
CASSKVGSIGGHEQYF	TGTGCCAGCAGTAAAGTAGGGTCTATAGGTGGGCACGAGCAGTACTTC	-	-	TRBV2	TRBJ2-7
CASRDREYNEQFF	TGTGCCAGCCGGGACAGGGAATACAATGAGCAGTTCTTC	-	TRBD1	TRBV2	TRBJ2-1
CASSQDDRLRTDTQYF	TGCGCCAGCAGCCAAGATGACAGGCTACGCACAGATACGCAGTATTTT	-	-	TRBV4-1	TRBJ2-3
CASSQTSGGAREQYF	TGTGCCAGCAGTCAAACTAGCGGGGGGGCTCGCGAGCAGTACTTC	-	TRBD2	TRBV27	TRBJ2-7
CASSRSGTGTTYEQYF	TGCGCCAGCAGCCGGTCCGGGACAGGGACAACCTACGAGCAGTACTTC	-	TRBD1	TRBV5-1	TRBJ2-7
CASTQEGKNTEAFF	TGTGCCAGCACCCAGGAGGGTAAGAACACTGAAGCTTTCTTT	-	-	TRBV6-5	TRBJ1-1
CASRQQGSNQPQHF	TGTGCCAGCAGACAACAGGGGAGCAATCAGCCCCAGCATTTT	once	TRBD1	TRBV28	TRBJ1-5
CASSDRGSSYNEQFF	TGTGCCAGCAGTGATCGGGGTAGCTCCTACAATGAGCAGTTCTTC	-	-	TRBV2	TRBJ2-1
CASSIDGTTSTDTQYF	TGTGCCAGTAGTATAGACGGGACTACCTCCACAGATACGCAGTATTTT	-	TRBD2	TRBV19	TRBJ2-3
CASSPYQRDTEAFF	TGTGCCAGCAGCCCCTATCAAAGGGACACTGAAGCTTTCTTT	-	-	TRBV13	TRBJ1-1
CASSTNRDPNYGYTF	TGTGCCAGTAGTACCAACAGGGATCCTAACTATGGCTACACCTTC	-	-	TRBV19	TRBJ1-2
CASSPPGQGSEDTQYF	TGTGCCAGCAGTCCCCCGGGACAGGGGAGTGAAGATACGCAGTATTTT	-	TRBD1	TRBV28	TRBJ2-3
CASSQGINYGYTF	TGTGCCAGCAGTCAGGGGATTAACTATGGCTACACCTTC	-	-	TRBV27	TRBJ1-2
CASRAGSAPLHF	TGTGCCAGCAGAGCGGGGAGCGCACCCCTCCACTTT	-	-	TRBV28	TRBJ1-6
CAWSVPGGGQYF	TGTGCCTGGAGTGTCCCAGGCGGGGGCCAGTACTTC	-	TRBD2	TRBV30	TRBJ2-5
CAISEGQGLGETQYF	TGTGCCATCAGTGAAGGTCAGGGTTTAGGAGAGACCCAGTACTTC	-	-	TRBV10-3	TRBJ2-5
CASSAGPNNQPQHF	TGTGCCAGCAGTGCGGGTCCCAATAATCAGCCCCAGCATTTT	-	-	TRBV2	TRBJ1-5
CGTVNTEAFF	TGCGGGACGGTGAACACTGAAGCTTTCTTT	-	-	TRBV28	TRBJ1-1
CASSPDGSPTNEKLFF	TGCGCCAGCAGCCCAGATGGGTCTCCAACTAATGAAAAACTGTTTTTT	-	-	TRBV5-1	TRBJ1-4
CASSVTGGAWGYTF	TGTGCCAGCAGCGTTACAGGGGGCGCCTGGGGCTACACCTTC	-	TRBD1	TRBV9	TRBJ1-2
CASSLSGTNTGELFF	TGTGCCAGCAGCCTAAGCGGGACTAACACCGGGGAGCTGTTTTTT	-	TRBD2	TRBV7-9	TRBJ2-2
CASGPGTSVTDTQYF	TGTGCCAGCGGTCCAGGGACTAGCGTCACAGATACGCAGTATTTT	-	TRBD2	TRBV6-1	TRBJ2-3
CASSIEARGHLNTEAFF	TGTGCCAGTAGTATAGAGGCCAGGGGCCATCTGAACACTGAAGCTTTCTTT	-	-	TRBV19	TRBJ1-1